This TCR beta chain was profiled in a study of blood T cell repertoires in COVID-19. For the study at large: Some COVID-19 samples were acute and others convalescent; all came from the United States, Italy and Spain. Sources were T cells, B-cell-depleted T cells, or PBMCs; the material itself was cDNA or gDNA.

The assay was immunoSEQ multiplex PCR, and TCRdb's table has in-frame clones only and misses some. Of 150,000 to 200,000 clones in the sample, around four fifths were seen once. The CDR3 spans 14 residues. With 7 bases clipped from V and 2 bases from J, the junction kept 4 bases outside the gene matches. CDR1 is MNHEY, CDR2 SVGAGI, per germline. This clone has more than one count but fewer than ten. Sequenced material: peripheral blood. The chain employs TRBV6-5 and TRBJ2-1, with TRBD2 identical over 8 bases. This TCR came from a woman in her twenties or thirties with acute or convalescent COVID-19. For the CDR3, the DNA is TGTGCCAGCACCGTGACTAGCGCCTACAATGAGCAGTTCTTC. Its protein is CASTVTSAYNEQFF.